This T cell receptor beta chain was profiled in a study of blood T cell repertoires in COVID-19. Study at large: The samples span acute and convalescent COVID-19 from the United States, Italy and Spain.

V dropped 1 base and J dropped 1; count of bases not matched to a gene: 5. This CDR3 spans 16 amino acids. The germline V gene has CDR1 LGHDT and CDR2 YNNKEL (reference sequence). In the original analysis: The assay estimated nucleated cells by amplifying reference gene primers. TCRdb keeps only in-frame clones here, not all; method: immunoSEQ multiplex PCR. V and J calls and clone size come straight from that table; D and trimming were deduced from the DNA. Of 300,000 to 350,000 clones detected, approximately 88% appear once; the ten largest clones hold approximately 9.3%. The Seattle patients, enrolled during active infection, were followed longitudinally.

The sequenced sample was peripheral blood. The chain has TRBV3-1 (or the pseudogene TRBV3-2) and TRBJ1-1, with 8 bases fitting TRBD1. This TCR was sampled from a man aged 30-40 years with COVID-19, enrolled during active disease. The CDR3 protein is CASSQAPGTGNTEAFF. CDR3 in DNA: TGTGCCAGCAGCCAAGCGCCCGGGACAGGGAACACTGAAGCTTTCTTT.